These 11 T cell receptor beta chains were all obtained from the same sample, sequenced in a study of human T cells and chemical hapten exposure. TCRdb reanalysed the RACE reads using MiXCR and keeps one entry per CDR3 protein. The sample carries 80,000 to 95,000 distinct CDR3 sequences, approximately 11% recorded once. Described time point: patch test 2, 6 weeks after DPC sensitization. Treatment defined: therapeutic diphenylcyclopropenone sensitization with weekly scalp DPC. This sample comprised whole blood, obtained in connection with sensitization to the hapten diphenylcyclopropenone (DPC). The receptors derive from a man aged 35 to 55 with alopecia areata. Some clones in this sample may be carry-over from other donors' samples.

This clonotype was counted ten times or more. The chain links TRBV27 to TRBJ1-5, with a tentative D call TRBD1 (5 bases). The CDR3 contains 13 residues. From germline, CDR1 is MNHEY and CDR2 SMNVEV (reference sequence). Trimming removed 3 bases at V and 6 bases at J, with 9 bases between. The CDR3 DNA reads as TGTGCCAGCAGTTTGGGGGAAGGTCAGCCCCAGCATTTT. Translating it yields CASSLGEGQPQHF.

The chain recombines TRBV28 with TRBJ1-2; D gene uncertain. Germline CDR1 and CDR2: MDHEN and SYDVKM. V was trimmed by 2 bases and J by 8 bases, leaving 12 bases between them. The CDR3 loop spans 13 amino acids. The CDR3 sequence: CASSLSGERGYTF. CDR3 coding DNA: TGTGCCAGCAGTTTAAGTGGGGAAAGGGGCTACACCTTC.

To note about this clonotype: This clone may be a read error of a much larger clone one base away. This sequence joins TRBV6-5 and TRBJ2-6; 8 nucleotides match TRBD1. The trim removed 0 bases at V and 3 bases at J, leaving 7 bases unmatched. CDR1 is MNHEY, CDR2 SVGAGI, per germline. The CDR3 runs 18 residues. The CDR3 region has the DNA TGTGCCAGCAGTTACTCTTGGGCAGGGGGCTTTGGGGCCAACGTCCTGACTTTC. It is translated as CASSYSWAGGFGANVLTF.

This clonotype was recorded at least ten times. J is TRBJ2-1 and V is TRBV5-5; D gene unclear. CDR1 and CDR2 (germline): SGHKS, YYEKEE (reference sequence). Trimming removed 4 bases from V and 7 bases from J, with 9 bases in between. The CDR3 runs to 12 residues. Here the CDR3 reads CASSPLRNEQFF. The CDR3 DNA reads as TGTGCCAGCAGCCCCCTGAGGAATGAGCAGTTCTTC.

V gene TRBV13 combines with J gene TRBJ2-3; maybe TRBD2 (6 bases). This CDR3 comprises 16 residues. Trimming cost V 1 base and J 6 bases, with 17 bases left between them. Per germline, CDR1 PRHDT and CDR2 FYEKMQ (reference sequence). Here the CDR3 DNA reads TGTGCCAGCAGCTTAGACTGGACACAAGGGAGGGATACGCAGTATTTT. It translates to CASSLDWTQGRDTQYF.

J is TRBJ2-3 and V is TRBV6-5, with TRBD2 matching 10 bases. Germline loops: CDR1 MNHEY, CDR2 SVGAGI. The CDR3 length is 18 residues. V dropped 6 bases and J dropped 4; count of bases not matched to a gene: 16. The CDR3 spells CASRVLPGLARNADTQYF. In DNA, the CDR3 is TGTGCCAGCAGAGTTCTACCGGGACTAGCGAGGAACGCAGATACGCAGTATTTT.

The chain joins TRBV20-1 to TRBJ2-1; TRBD2 matches at 8 bases. This CDR3 is 15 amino acids long. Per the germline V gene, CDR1 is DFQATT and CDR2 is SNEGSKA (reference sequence). The V and J ends lost 1 base and 7 bases, in that order; junction bases with no gene match: 9. CDR3 loop: CSARAASLAGNEQFF. The CDR3 DNA sequence: TGCAGTGCTAGAGCGGCCAGCCTAGCGGGTAATGAGCAGTTCTTC.

The genes are TRBV6-5 and TRBJ1-6, with D perhaps matching TRBD1 (6 bases). Trimming removed 8 bases from V and 8 bases from J, with 16 bases in between. This CDR3 has 14 amino acids. Germline V gene lookup returns CDR1 MNHEY and CDR2 SVGAGI. The CDR3 spells CASWGGAEYSPLHF. The DNA of the CDR3 is TGTGCCAGCTGGGGGGGCGCAGAGTATTCACCCCTCCACTTT.

CDR3 region: CASSPRENKNIQYF. In DNA form, the CDR3 reads TGTGCCAGCAGCCCACGGGAGAACAAAAACATTCAGTACTTC. The V call is TRBV7-2, the J call TRBJ2-4, with a tentative D call TRBD2 (6 bases). The length of the CDR3 is 14 residues. Germline V CDR1 and CDR2: SGHTA, FQGNSA. The germline V and J ends were trimmed by 5 bases and 3 bases, with 11 bases remaining between them.

The genes are TRBV10-3 and TRBJ2-1; D may correspond to TRBD1 or TRBD2 (6 bases each). Germline V gene lookup returns CDR1 ENHRY and CDR2 SYGVKD. V lost 6 bases and J 7 bases, leaving 13 bases between the germline ends. The CDR3 sequence is 13 residues long. The CDR3 DNA reads as TGTGCCATCAGAGGGGGGCTTGGTAATGAGCAGTTCTTC. Residues: CAIRGGLGNEQFF.

In its sample, this clonotype was seen many times. The chain recombines TRBV5-4 with TRBJ1-1; 9 bases align to TRBD1. Per the germline V gene, CDR1 is SGHNT and CDR2 is YYREEE (reference sequence). Germline trimming cut 4 bases from V and 6 bases from J; bases unmatched to any gene: 4. This CDR3 spans 13 amino acids. CDR3 sequence reads: CASSRDRDAEAFF. The CDR3 region has the DNA TGTGCCAGCAGCCGGGACAGGGACGCTGAAGCTTTCTTT.